This T cell receptor beta chain was recovered during a study of kidney transplant recipient with SARS-CoV-2 infection (dated by TCRdb to the early 2020s). What the time point label conveys for this sample: pre-pandemic baseline sample and day 111 after first positive SARS-CoV-2 test. The cysteine opens and the phenylalanine closes a CDR3 of 19 amino acids. This entry keeps only the CDR3 DNA: 57 bases, framed from base 1. CDR1 and CDR2, looked up from the germline V gene (reference sequence), are LNHDA and SQIVND. V is shortened by 5 bases, J by 0 bases, and the region joining them spans 23 bases. With respect to this clonotype: What antigen it recognizes has not been identified. A much larger clone sits a single nucleotide away, making a read error possible.

Sequencing was carried out with an Illumina MiSeq. Profiling of the peripheral T cell repertoire targeted human TCRbeta genes. The study's processing was this. Differential clonotype abundance was tested with beta-binomial modelling to account for variability over time. Expanded clonotypes were screened against the ImmuneCODE reference database of SARS-CoV-2-associated TCRs and were mapped to viral genome regions. Additional analyses of the repertoire looked at TRBV gene usage, CDR3 length, CDR3 amino acid overlap between time points, clonotype abundance distributions and Jaccard similarity. TCRdb itself trimmed the public reads at Q25 with fastp, ran MiXCR and retained productive beta chains. Merged by CDR3 protein, the rows form single entries marked with the most common genes and DNA. The V and J calls come from TCRdb's annotation, not from the publication. Here the sample has 200,000 to 250,000 distinct CDR3 sequences; 25% to 30% occur a single time. Roughly 7% of the sample rests with the top ten.

The material was a blood sample, obtained at baseline and on approximately day 120 from a kidney transplant recipient. The receptor was isolated from a young adult male patient who had COVID-19 and was a kidney transplant recipient. After transplantation, some T cells may belong to the graft donor instead of the recipient. The sequence is built from TRBV19 and TRBJ1-5; too little of a D gene remains to name it. The encoded CDR3 is CASSPTYRPVEYSNQPQHF. The nucleotides read TGTGCCAGTAGTCCCACGTATAGGCCTGTCGAGTATAGCAATCAGCCCCAGCATTTT.